Presented here are 22 T cell receptor beta chains from one specimen sequenced in a study of beta chain features in type 1 diabetes. Expressed TCRB transcripts were sequenced, since all the RNA that had been isolated was reverse transcribed. Profiling relied on immunoSEQ multiplex PCR, and the TCRdb table lists in-frame clones only, not all of them. The sample yields fewer than 200,000 clones, around 13% seen once. The sequenced sample consisted of central memory CD4+ T cells from blood. These TCRs come from a woman aged 18-29 years in good health.

Ten or more counts support this clone. The chain couples TRBV15 to TRBJ2-1, with TRBD2 identical over 8 bases. J gave up 6 bases and V 1 base, and 5 bases lay outside the gene matches. Germline V lookup: CDR1 LNHNV, CDR2 YYDKDF (reference sequence). The CDR3 contains 15 residues. The CDR3 sequence: CATSRGVAGRNEQFF. As DNA, the CDR3 is TGTGCCACCAGCAGAGGGGTAGCGGGACGCAATGAGCAGTTCTTC.

The chain joins TRBV30 to TRBJ2-3; 7 bases fit TRBD2. V trimming: 3 bases; J trimming: 3 bases; junction bases outside the gene matches: 3. Per germline, CDR1 GTSNPN and CDR2 SVGIG (reference sequence). The CDR3 has 13 residues. The CDR3 here is CAWSEGGTDTQYF. The CDR3 bases are TGTGCCTGGAGCGAGGGAGGGACAGATACGCAGTATTTT.

The J gene is TRBJ2-2, the V gene TRBV5-1; 9 bases match TRBD1. The CDR3 is 16 amino acids. The ends lost 3 bases at V and 2 bases at J; junction bases unmatched: 5. Germline CDR1 and CDR2: SGHRS and YFSETQ. Here the CDR3 DNA reads TGCGCCAGCAGCTGGACGGGACAGGGTAACACCGGGGAGCTGTTTTTT. Protein: CASSWTGQGNTGELFF. Full variable domain (missing parts from reference TRBV5-1 and TRBJ2-2): KAGVTQTPRYLIKTRGQQVTLSCSPISGHRSVSWYQQTPGQGLQFLFEYFSETQRNKGNFPGRFSGRQFSNSRSEMNVSTLELGDSALYLCASSWTGQGNTGELFFGEGSRLTVL.

V gene TRBV2 combines with J gene TRBJ1-2; TRBD1 matches 12 bases. CDR1 is SNHLY and CDR2 is FYNNEI in the germline V gene. Unmatched junction bases numbered 6, after V lost 8 bases and J lost 5 bases. This CDR3 has 14 amino acids. The CDR3 is CASSGQGARYGYTF. DNA of the CDR3: TGTGCCAGCTCGGGACAGGGGGCGCGTTATGGCTACACCTTC. Drawing the rest from reference TRBV2 and TRBJ1-2, the complete variable domain is EPEVTQTPSHQVTQMGQEVILRCVPISNHLYFYWYRQILGQKVEFLVSFYNNEISEKSEIFDDQFSVERPDGSNFTLKIRSTKLEDSAMYFCASSGQGARYGYTFGSGTRLTVV.

The chain is built from TRBV4-2 and TRBJ2-5, with 8 positions matching TRBD2. This CDR3 is built from 17 residues. The V and J ends lost 0 bases and 4 bases, in that order; junction bases with no gene match: 10. Germline CDR1 and CDR2: LGHNA and YNFKEQ. CDR3 DNA: TGTGCCAGCAGCCAAGATTCGGGAGCGGGAGAACGAGAGACCCAGTACTTC. Translated, it gives CASSQDSGAGERETQYF.

The CDR3 nucleotides are TGTGCCAGCTCACCAATAGACAGGGGCAACTATGGCTACACCTTC. Translation: CASSPIDRGNYGYTF. V is TRBV18 and J is TRBJ1-2, with 8 positions matching TRBD1. Germline lookup yields CDR1 KGHSH and CDR2 LQKENI. The CDR3 contains 15 residues. V trimming: 2 bases; J trimming: 2 bases; junction bases outside the gene matches: 4.

This clone showed up just a few times. The J gene is TRBJ2-3, the V gene TRBV11-2; 10 positions agree with TRBD1. There are 14 residues in the CDR3. Germline assignment: CDR1 SGHAT and CDR2 FQNNGV. V dropped 5 bases and J dropped 5; count of bases not matched to a gene: 4. The CDR3 DNA sequence: TGTGCCAGCAGCCCGGGACAGGGGATAGATACGCAGTATTTT. Amino acid sequence: CASSPGQGIDTQYF. Full variable domain (missing parts from reference TRBV11-2 and TRBJ2-3): EAGVAQSPRYKIIEKRQSVAFWCNPISGHATLYWYQQILGQGPKLLIQFQNNGVVDDSQLPKDRFSAERLKGVDSTLKIQPAKLEDSAVYLCASSPGQGIDTQYFGPGTRLTVL.

This clone was counted only a few times. The chain carries TRBV10-3 and TRBJ2-6; D not resolved. The germline V gene has CDR1 ENHRY and CDR2 SYGVKD. The CDR3 is made up of 15 amino acids. Trimming took off 0 bases at V and 2 bases at J, with 5 bases between the two ends. CDR3 DNA sequence: TGTGCCATCAGTGAGTCGACAACTGGGGCCAACGTCCTGACTTTC. Its protein is CAISESTTGANVLTF.

This clone has just a few counts. This chain connects TRBV15 to TRBJ2-3, with D possibly being TRBD2 (5 bases). The CDR3 has 17 residues. Deletions cut 0 bases from V and 4 bases from J, with 17 bases between. Per germline, CDR1 LNHNV and CDR2 YYDKDF (reference sequence). CDR3 sequence (DNA): TGTGCCACCAGCAGAGATCTCGTGGCAGGAGGAGCAGATACGCAGTATTTT. It is translated as CATSRDLVAGGADTQYF.

The rearrangement joins TRBV4-2 to TRBJ2-3; D is possibly TRBD2 (5 bases). This CDR3 spans 13 amino acids. Trimming left V 4 bases short and J 5 bases short, with 10 bases between. Germline loops: CDR1 LGHNA, CDR2 YNFKEQ. CDR3 sequence: CASSLGERDTQYF. The CDR3 nucleotides are TGTGCCAGCAGCCTGGGAGAGAGAGATACGCAGTATTTT.

The V call is TRBV10-3, the J call TRBJ1-1, with a weak D call TRBD1 (5 bases). From germline, CDR1 is ENHRY and CDR2 SYGVKD. The CDR3 is 14 amino acids. Trimming removed 3 bases at V and 0 bases at J, with 8 bases between. The CDR3 region is CAISDGGMNTEAFF. CDR3 nucleotides: TGTGCCATCAGTGACGGGGGGATGAACACTGAAGCTTTCTTT.

The J gene is TRBJ2-5, the V gene TRBV30; 8 nucleotides agree with TRBD2. In germline, CDR1 is GTSNPN, CDR2 SVGIG (reference sequence). The CDR3 runs to 13 residues. The CDR3 sequence: CARSAGGQETQYF. DNA for the CDR3: TGTGCTCGCTCCGCGGGGGGACAAGAGACCCAGTACTTC.

The V call is TRBV6-5, the J call TRBJ2-7; possible D gene TRBD1, 6 bases. The V end lost 5 bases, the J end lost 4 bases, and 15 bases lay between the germline ends. There are 14 residues in the CDR3. Germline assignment: CDR1 MNHEY and CDR2 SVGAGI. CDR3 residues: CASSKQGPRYEQYF. The CDR3 DNA reads TGTGCCAGCAGTAAACAGGGCCCCCGATACGAGCAGTACTTC.

This clone was detected a few times. V and J are TRBV6-5 and TRBJ2-5; TRBD2 aligns across 8 bases. The CDR3 is 14 amino acids. Unmatched junction bases numbered 6, after V lost 7 bases and J lost 2 bases. The germline V gene has CDR1 MNHEY and CDR2 SVGAGI. The CDR3 bases are TGTGCCAGCAAGCCGGGGGGGCATCAAGAGACCCAGTACTTC. Amino acid sequence: CASKPGGHQETQYF.

The chain carries TRBV28 and TRBJ2-7; 11 bases map to TRBD1. The CDR3 length is 15 residues. Germline V gene data show CDR1 as MDHEN and CDR2 as SYDVKM. V was pared by 4 bases and J by 6 bases, with 8 bases of the junction left unmatched. CDR3 sequence: CASSSPGQGAIEQYF. CDR3 nucleotide sequence: TGTGCCAGCAGTTCACCAGGACAGGGGGCCATCGAGCAGTACTTC. The full variable domain, completed using reference TRBV28 and TRBJ2-7, is DVKVTQSSRYLVKRTGEKVFLECVQDMDHENMFWYRQDPGLGLRLIYFSYDVKMKEKGDIPEGYSVSREKKERFSLILESASTNQTSMYLCASSSPGQGAIEQYFGPGTRLTVT.

The J gene is TRBJ1-2, the V gene TRBV30; no reliable D call. The V end lost 3 bases, the J end lost 4 bases, and 12 bases lay between the germline ends. The CDR3 consists of 13 residues. Per the germline V gene, CDR1 is GTSNPN and CDR2 is SVGIG (reference sequence). The CDR3, as DNA: TGTGCCTGGAGCCCAACCGCTACCTATGGCTACACCTTC. It is translated as CAWSPTATYGYTF.

This clone came up a few times. The chain links TRBV29-1 to TRBJ2-1; 7 bases map to TRBD2. The CDR3 consists of 14 residues. V shed 6 bases and J 8 bases; nucleotides not matched to a gene: 13. Germline CDR1 is SQVTM and CDR2 is ANQGSEA. CDR3 in amino acids: CSVDGGSINHEQFF. The DNA of the CDR3 is TGCAGCGTCGACGGGGGGAGTATCAATCATGAGCAGTTCTTC.

The chain combines TRBV7-2 with TRBJ2-5; 10 positions match TRBD2. J gave up 3 bases and V 8 bases, and 9 bases lay outside the gene matches. The CDR3 covers 15 residues. The germline V gene encodes CDR1 SGHTA and CDR2 FQGNSA. The CDR3, as DNA: TGTGCCAGCGCCCTAGCGGGAGTTATGGAAGAGACCCAGTACTTC. Encoded protein: CASALAGVMEETQYF.

The chain links TRBV29-1 to TRBJ1-1, with D perhaps TRBD1 (6 bases). The length of the CDR3 is 14 residues. Germline loops: CDR1 SQVTM, CDR2 ANQGSEA. Trimming shortened V by 2 bases and J by 5 bases, and 15 bases separated the two germline ends. The CDR3 nucleotides read TGCAGCGTTGAATCCCCCCAGGGGCTGACTGAAGCTTTCTTT. Translated: CSVESPQGLTEAFF.

This clone appeared a single time. This chain uses TRBV13 with TRBJ2-4; the D gene is possibly TRBD1 (6 bases). With 3 bases removed from V and 2 bases from J, the gap between germline ends came to 8 bases. CDR3 size: 14 residues. Per germline, CDR1 PRHDT and CDR2 FYEKMQ (reference sequence). CDR3 DNA: TGTGCCAGCAGCTTTCAGGGGTCCAAAAACATTCAGTACTTC. It yields the protein CASSFQGSKNIQYF.

The CDR3 region has the DNA TGTGCCAGCAGCTCCCCGGGAGTCTCAGGAACCGGGGAGCTGTTTTTT. Translating gives CASSSPGVSGTGELFF. The rearrangement links TRBV9 to TRBJ2-2; possibly TRBD2 for D (6 bases). The CDR3 has 16 amino acids. The V end was cut by 4 bases, the J end by 5 bases, with 18 bases between. Germline V gene sequence: CDR1 SGDLS, CDR2 YYNGEE.

This clone was seen a few times. J is TRBJ2-2 and V is TRBV9; 9 bases fit TRBD2. Germline V gene sequence: CDR1 SGDLS, CDR2 YYNGEE. The CDR3 loop spans 16 amino acids. The trim removed 4 bases at V and 4 bases at J, leaving 8 bases unmatched. CDR3 amino acids: CASSLNSGSLTGELFF. DNA for the CDR3: TGTGCCAGCAGCTTAAATAGCGGGAGCCTCACCGGGGAGCTGTTTTTT.